These T cell receptor beta chains were read from a single sample in a study of neoadjuvant anti-PD-1 for oral cavity cancer. The data were produced by immunoSEQ multiplex PCR, yet TCRdb's version contains in-frame clones alone and is incomplete. This sample has 17,000 or so clones, with approximately 70% found just once. The sequenced sample was PBMCs, obtained before nivolumab (anti-PD-1) treatment. All receptors come from a person aged 35-79 years with oral cavity squamous cell carcinoma. The CDR3 runs from the conserved cysteine through the conserved F or W. The order of the fields is J gene, V gene, clone size, D gene, CDR3 DNA, CDR3 protein. A D gene is named only where the DNA matches it firmly. Clone sizes are given selectively: once, few, many, or a class where the clone is expanded.

>TRBJ2-7|TRBV10-1|NA|NA
TGCGCCAGCAGTGCTAATCTGGGCTACGAGCAGTACTTC
CASSANLGYEQYF
>TRBJ2-7|TRBV6-5|NA|NA
TGTGCCAGCAGTTACTCGGCAGCAAGCTCCTACGAGCAGTACTTC
CASSYSAASSYEQYF
>TRBJ1-5|TRBV10-1|NA|NA
TGCGCCAGCACGGCGGGCCCGGCGCTGTACGACCAGCCCCAGCATTTT
CASTAGPALYDQPQHF
>TRBJ2-1|TRBV10-2|NA|NA
TGCGCCAGCAGTGAGTCGAGACTAGTAGGTGAGCAGTTCTTC
CASSESRLVGEQFF
>TRBJ2-1|TRBV2|NA|TRBD2
TGTGCCAGCAGTCCCCTAGCGGGAGGGGGTGAGCAGTTCTTC
CASSPLAGGGEQFF
>TRBJ1-1|TRBV9|NA|NA
TGTGCCAGCAGCCGCGGCGGACAGACGAACACTGAAGCTTTCTTT
CASSRGGQTNTEAFF
>TRBJ1-1|TRBV20-1|NA|NA
TGCAGTGCTAGAGGGGACACTGAAGCTTTCTTT
CSARGDTEAFF
>TRBJ2-1|TRBV1|NA|NA
TGCACCAGCAGCCAAGATGCCCAGCGGGAGGACTCCTACAATGAGCAGTTCTTC
CTSSQDAQREDSYNEQFF
>TRBJ2-1|TRBV10-3|NA|TRBD2
TGTGCCATTGGACTAGCGGGAGGTAGGGGAGGGGCTTACAATGAGCAGTTCTTC
CAIGLAGGRGGAYNEQFF
>TRBJ2-1|TRBV5-4|NA|NA
TGTGCCAGCAGCTTGGGAGGAAACGCCTACAATGAGCAGTTCTTC
CASSLGGNAYNEQFF
>TRBJ1-1|TRBV30|few|NA
TGTGCCTGGAGTAAGGGAGGACCTCTCACTGAAGCTTTCTTT
CAWSKGGPLTEAFF
>TRBJ2-2|TRBV7-9|few|TRBD2
TGTGCCAGCAGCTTCACTAGCGGGATTTCCGGGGAGCTGTTTTTT
CASSFTSGISGELFF
>TRBJ2-2|TRBV14|NA|NA
TGTGCCAGCAGCCGCGGGACCACGAACACCGGGGAGCTGTTTTTT
CASSRGTTNTGELFF
>TRBJ2-7|TRBV7-8|NA|NA
TGTGCCAGCAGCTCGACCTCCTGGGCGGGCTACGAGCAGTACTTC
CASSSTSWAGYEQYF
>TRBJ2-7|TRBV6-6|NA|NA
TGTGCCAGCAGTTCCTTGGGCGACAATTACGAGCAGTACTTC
CASSSLGDNYEQYF